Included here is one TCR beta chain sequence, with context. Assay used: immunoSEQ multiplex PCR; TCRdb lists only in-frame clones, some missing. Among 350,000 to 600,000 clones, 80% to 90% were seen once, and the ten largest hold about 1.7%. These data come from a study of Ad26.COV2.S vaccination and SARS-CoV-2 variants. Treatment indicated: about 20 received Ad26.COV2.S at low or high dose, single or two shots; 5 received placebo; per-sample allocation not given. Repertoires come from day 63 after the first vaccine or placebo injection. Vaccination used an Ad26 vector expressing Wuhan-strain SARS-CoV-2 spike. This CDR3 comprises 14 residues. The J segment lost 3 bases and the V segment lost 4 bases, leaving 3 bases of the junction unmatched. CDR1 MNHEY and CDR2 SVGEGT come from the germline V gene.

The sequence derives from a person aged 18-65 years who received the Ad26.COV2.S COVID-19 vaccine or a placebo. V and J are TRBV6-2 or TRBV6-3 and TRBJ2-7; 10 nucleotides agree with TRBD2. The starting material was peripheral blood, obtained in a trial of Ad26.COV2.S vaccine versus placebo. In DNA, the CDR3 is TGTGCCAGCAGTTGGACTAGCGGATACTACGAGCAGTACTTC. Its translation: CASSWTSGYYEQYF.